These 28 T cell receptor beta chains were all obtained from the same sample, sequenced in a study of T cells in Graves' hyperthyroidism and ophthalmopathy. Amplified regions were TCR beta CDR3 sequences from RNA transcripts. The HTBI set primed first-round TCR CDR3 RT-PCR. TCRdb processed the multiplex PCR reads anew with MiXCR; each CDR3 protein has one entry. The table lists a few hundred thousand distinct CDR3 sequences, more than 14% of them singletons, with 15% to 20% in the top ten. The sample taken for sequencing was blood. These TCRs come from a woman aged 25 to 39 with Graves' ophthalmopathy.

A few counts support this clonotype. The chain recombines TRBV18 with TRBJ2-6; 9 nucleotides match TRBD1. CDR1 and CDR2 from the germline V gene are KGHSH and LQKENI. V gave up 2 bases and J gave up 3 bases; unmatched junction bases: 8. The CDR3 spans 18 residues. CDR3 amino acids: CASSPMDRGLFGANVLTF. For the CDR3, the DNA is TGTGCCAGCTCACCAATGGACAGGGGTTTATTTGGGGCCAACGTCCTGACTTTC.

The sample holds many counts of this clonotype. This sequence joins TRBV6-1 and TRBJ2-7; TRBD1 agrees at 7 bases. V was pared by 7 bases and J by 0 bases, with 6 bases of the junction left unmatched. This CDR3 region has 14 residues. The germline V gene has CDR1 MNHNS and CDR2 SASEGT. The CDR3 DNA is TGTGCCAGCAACCCGACAGGGACCTCCTACGAGCAGTACTTC. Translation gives CASNPTGTSYEQYF.

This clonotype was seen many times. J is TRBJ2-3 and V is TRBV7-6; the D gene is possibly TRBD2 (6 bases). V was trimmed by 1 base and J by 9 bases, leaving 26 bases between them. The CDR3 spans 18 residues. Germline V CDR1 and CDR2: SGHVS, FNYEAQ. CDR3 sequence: CASSLGVGRLGPDPTQYF. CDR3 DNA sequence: TGTGCCAGCAGCTTAGGGGTTGGGAGACTAGGGCCGGACCCAACGCAGTATTTT. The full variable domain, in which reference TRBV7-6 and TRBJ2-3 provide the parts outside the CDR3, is GAGVSQSPRYKVTKRGQDVALRCDPISGHVSLYWYRQALGQGPEFLTYFNYEAQQDKSGLPNDRFSAERPEGSISTLTIQRTEQRDSAMYRCASSLGVGRLGPDPTQYFGPGTRLTVL.

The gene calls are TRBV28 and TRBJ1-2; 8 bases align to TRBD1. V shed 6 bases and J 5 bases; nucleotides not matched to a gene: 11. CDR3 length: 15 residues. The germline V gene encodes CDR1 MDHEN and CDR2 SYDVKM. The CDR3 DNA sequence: TGTGCCAGCAGGTCAAACTCGGGACAGGCGTATGGCTACACCTTC. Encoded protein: CASRSNSGQAYGYTF.

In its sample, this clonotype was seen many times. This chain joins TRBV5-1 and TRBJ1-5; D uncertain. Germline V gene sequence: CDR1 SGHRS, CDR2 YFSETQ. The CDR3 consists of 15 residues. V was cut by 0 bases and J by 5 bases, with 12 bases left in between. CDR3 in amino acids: CASSLEGFLYQPQHF. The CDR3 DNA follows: TGCGCCAGCAGCTTGGAAGGTTTTCTGTATCAGCCCCAGCATTTT.

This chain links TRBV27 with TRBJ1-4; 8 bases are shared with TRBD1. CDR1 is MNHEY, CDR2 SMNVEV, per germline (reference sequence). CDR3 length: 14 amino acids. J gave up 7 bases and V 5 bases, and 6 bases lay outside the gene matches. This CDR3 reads CASSARGHGEKLFF. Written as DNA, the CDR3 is TGTGCCAGCAGTGCCAGGGGGCATGGTGAAAAACTGTTTTTT.

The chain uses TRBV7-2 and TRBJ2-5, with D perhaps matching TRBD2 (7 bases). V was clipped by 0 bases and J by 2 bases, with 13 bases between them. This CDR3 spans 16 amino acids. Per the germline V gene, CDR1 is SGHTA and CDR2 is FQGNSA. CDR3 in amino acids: CASSLAAGATQETQYF. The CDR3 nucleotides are TGTGCCAGCAGCTTAGCGGCGGGGGCGACACAAGAGACCCAGTACTTC.

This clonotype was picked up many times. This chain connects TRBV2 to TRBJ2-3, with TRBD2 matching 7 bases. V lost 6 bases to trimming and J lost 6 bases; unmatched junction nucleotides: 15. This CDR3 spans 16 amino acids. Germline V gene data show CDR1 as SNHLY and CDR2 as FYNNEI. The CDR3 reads CASSGSGGRVEDTQYF. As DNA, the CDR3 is TGTGCCAGCAGCGGATCGGGGGGAAGAGTTGAGGATACGCAGTATTTT.

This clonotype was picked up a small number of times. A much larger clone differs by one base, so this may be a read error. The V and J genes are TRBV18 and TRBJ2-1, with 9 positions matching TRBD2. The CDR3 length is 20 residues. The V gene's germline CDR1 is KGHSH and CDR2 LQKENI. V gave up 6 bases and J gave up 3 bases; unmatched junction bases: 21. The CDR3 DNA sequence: TGTGCCAGCTCGGACCTGATGAGCGGGGGGTACCCGAGGCACTACAATGAGCAGTTCTTC. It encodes CASSDLMSGGYPRHYNEQFF.

CDR3 DNA: TGCGCCAGCAGCTTGGGACAGGTCTTCTCTGGAAACACCATATATTTT. As protein: CASSLGQVFSGNTIYF. V usage is TRBV5-1 and J usage is TRBJ1-3; tentative D call: TRBD1 (6 bases). CDR3 length: 16 residues. With 0 bases removed from V and 0 bases from J, the gap between germline ends came to 10 bases. Looked up from germline, CDR1 is SGHRS and CDR2 is YFSETQ.

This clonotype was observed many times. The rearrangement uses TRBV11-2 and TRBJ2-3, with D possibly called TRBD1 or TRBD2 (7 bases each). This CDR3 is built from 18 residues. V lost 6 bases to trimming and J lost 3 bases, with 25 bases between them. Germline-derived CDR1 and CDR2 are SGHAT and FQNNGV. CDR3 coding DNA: TGTGCCAGCAGGAAACGAACCCTACAGGGGAGGGGAACAGATACGCAGTATTTT. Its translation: CASRKRTLQGRGTDTQYF.

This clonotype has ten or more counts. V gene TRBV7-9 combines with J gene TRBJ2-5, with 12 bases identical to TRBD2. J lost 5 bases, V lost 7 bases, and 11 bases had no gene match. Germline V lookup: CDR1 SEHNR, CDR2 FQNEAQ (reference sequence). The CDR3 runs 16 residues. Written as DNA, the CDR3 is TGTGCCAGCATAACTAGCGGGGGGATCGCCAGGGAGACCCAGTACTTC. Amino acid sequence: CASITSGGIARETQYF.

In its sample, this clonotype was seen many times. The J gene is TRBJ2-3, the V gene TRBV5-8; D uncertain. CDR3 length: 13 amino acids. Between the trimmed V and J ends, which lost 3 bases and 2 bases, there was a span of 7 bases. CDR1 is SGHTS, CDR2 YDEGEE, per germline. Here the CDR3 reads CASSSSYTDTQYF. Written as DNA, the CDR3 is TGTGCCAGCAGCTCATCGTACACAGATACGCAGTATTTT.

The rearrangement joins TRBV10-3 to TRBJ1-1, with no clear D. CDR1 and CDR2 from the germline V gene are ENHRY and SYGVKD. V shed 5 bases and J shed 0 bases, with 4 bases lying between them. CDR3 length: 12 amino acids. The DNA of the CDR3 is TGTGCCATCAGTACCGTGAACACTGAAGCTTTCTTT. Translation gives CAISTVNTEAFF.

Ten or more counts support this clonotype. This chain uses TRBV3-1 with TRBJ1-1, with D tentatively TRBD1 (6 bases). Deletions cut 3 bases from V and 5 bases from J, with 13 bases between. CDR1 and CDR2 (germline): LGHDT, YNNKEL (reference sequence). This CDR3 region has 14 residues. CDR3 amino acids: CASSHQVRGTEAFF. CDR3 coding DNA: TGTGCCAGCAGCCATCAGGTAAGGGGGACTGAAGCTTTCTTT. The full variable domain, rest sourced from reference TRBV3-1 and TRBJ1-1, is DTAVSQTPKYLVTQMGNDKSIKCEQNLGHDTMYWYKQDSKKFLKIMFSYNNKELIINETVPNRFSPKSPDKAHLNLHINSLELGDSAVYFCASSHQVRGTEAFFGQGTRLTVV.

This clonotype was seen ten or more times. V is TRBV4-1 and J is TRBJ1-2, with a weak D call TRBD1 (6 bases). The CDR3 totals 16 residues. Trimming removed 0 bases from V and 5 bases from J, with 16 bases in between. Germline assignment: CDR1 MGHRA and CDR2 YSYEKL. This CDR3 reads CASSQDSGGGWYGYTF. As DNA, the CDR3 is TGCGCCAGCAGCCAAGACAGCGGAGGGGGGTGGTATGGCTACACCTTC.

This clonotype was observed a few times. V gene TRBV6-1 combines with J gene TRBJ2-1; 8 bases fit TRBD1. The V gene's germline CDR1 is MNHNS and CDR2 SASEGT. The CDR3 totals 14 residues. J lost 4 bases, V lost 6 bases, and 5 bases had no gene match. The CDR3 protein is CASSSGQDYNEQFF. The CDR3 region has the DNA TGTGCCAGCAGCTCGGGACAGGATTACAATGAGCAGTTCTTC.

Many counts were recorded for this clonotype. The CDR3 spells CASSVATRNSPLHF. CDR3 DNA: TGTGCCAGCAGCGTAGCCACTAGGAATTCACCCCTCCACTTT. V is TRBV9 and J is TRBJ1-6, with unresolved D. The CDR3 sequence is 14 residues long. V lost 0 bases to trimming and J lost 7 bases, with 8 bases between them. From germline, CDR1 is SGDLS and CDR2 YYNGEE.

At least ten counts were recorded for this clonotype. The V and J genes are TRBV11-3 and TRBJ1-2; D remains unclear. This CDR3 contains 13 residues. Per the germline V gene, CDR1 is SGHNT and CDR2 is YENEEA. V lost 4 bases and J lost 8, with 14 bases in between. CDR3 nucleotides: TGTGCCAGCAGCTCGACTCCCCGACACGGCTACACCTTC. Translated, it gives CASSSTPRHGYTF.

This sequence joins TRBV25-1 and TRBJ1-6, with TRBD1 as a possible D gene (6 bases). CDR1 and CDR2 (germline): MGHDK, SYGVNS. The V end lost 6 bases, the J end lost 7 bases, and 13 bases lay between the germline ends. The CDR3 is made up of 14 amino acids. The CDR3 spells CASSEITGNSPLHF. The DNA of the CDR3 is TGTGCCAGCAGCGAAATAACAGGGAATTCACCCCTCCACTTT.

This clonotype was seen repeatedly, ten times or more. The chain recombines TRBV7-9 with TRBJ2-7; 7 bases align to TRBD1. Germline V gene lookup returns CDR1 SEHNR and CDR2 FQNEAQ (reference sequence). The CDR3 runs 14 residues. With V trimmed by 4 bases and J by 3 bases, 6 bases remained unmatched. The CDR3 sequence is CASSSRDSHYEQYF. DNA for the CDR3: TGTGCCAGCAGCTCCCGGGACAGCCACTACGAGCAGTACTTC.

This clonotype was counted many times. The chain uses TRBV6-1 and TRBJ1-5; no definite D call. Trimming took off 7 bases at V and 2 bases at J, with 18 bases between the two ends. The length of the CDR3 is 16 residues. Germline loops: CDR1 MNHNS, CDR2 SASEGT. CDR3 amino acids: CASKHTRPGGNQPQHF. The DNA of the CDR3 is TGTGCCAGCAAGCACACCAGACCTGGGGGCAATCAGCCCCAGCATTTT.

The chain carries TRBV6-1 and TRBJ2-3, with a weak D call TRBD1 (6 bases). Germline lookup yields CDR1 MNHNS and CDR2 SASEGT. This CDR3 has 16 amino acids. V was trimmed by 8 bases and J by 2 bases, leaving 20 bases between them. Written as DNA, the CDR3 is TGTGCCAGCGAAGGACAGCCCAAGTTGCTCACAGATACGCAGTATTTT. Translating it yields CASEGQPKLLTDTQYF.

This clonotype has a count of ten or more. The DNA of the CDR3 is TGTGCCAGCAGGTCGCTGTCTAGCACAGATACGCAGTATTTT. Amino acids: CASRSLSSTDTQYF. V usage is TRBV28 and J usage is TRBJ2-3; D uncertain. This CDR3 contains 14 residues. Per germline, CDR1 MDHEN and CDR2 SYDVKM. Trimming took 6 bases from V and 0 from J, leaving 10 bases between them.

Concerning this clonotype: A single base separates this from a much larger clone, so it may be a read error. The DNA of the CDR3 is TGTGCCAGCTCACCGGAACTAGCGGGGATAACCTACAATAAGCAGTTCTTC. Protein: CASSPELAGITYNKQFF. The genes are TRBV18 and TRBJ2-1; 10 nucleotides align to TRBD2. The CDR3 contains 17 residues. CDR1 is KGHSH, CDR2 LQKENI, per germline.

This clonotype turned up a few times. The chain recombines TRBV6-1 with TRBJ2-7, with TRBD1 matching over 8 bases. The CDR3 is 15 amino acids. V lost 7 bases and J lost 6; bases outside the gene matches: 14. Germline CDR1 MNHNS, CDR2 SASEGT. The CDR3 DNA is TGTGCCAGCATCAGGGTCAATACAGGGGGGTCCGAGCAGTACTTC. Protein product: CASIRVNTGGSEQYF.

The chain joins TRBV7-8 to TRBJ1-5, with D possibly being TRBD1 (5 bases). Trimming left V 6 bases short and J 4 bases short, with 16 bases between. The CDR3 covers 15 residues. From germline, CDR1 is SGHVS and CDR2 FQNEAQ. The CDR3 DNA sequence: TGTGCCAGCAGTCGCGGTGGGGGACGGAATCAGCCCCAGCATTTT. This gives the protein CASSRGGGRNQPQHF.

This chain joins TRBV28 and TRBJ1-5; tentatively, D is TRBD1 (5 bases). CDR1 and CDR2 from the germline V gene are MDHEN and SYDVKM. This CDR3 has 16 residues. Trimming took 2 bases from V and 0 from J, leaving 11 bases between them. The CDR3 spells CASSLPGQVSNQPQHF. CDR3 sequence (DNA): TGTGCCAGCAGTTTACCCGGACAAGTTAGCAATCAGCCCCAGCATTTT.